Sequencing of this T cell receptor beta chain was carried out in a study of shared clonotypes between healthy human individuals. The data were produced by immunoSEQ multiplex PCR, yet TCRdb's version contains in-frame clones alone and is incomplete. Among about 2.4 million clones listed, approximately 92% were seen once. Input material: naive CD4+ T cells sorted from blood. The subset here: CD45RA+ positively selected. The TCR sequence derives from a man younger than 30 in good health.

CDR3 nucleotide sequence: TGTGCCAGCAGCTTAGTAGAGGGGCTGGGAAACACTGAAGCTTTCTTT. Protein: CASSLVEGLGNTEAFF. The chain uses TRBV7-6 and TRBJ1-1, with D perhaps matching TRBD1 (5 bases). The CDR3 is 16 amino acids. The V end was cut by 1 base, the J end by 2 bases, with 14 bases between. In germline, CDR1 is SGHVS, CDR2 FNYEAQ.